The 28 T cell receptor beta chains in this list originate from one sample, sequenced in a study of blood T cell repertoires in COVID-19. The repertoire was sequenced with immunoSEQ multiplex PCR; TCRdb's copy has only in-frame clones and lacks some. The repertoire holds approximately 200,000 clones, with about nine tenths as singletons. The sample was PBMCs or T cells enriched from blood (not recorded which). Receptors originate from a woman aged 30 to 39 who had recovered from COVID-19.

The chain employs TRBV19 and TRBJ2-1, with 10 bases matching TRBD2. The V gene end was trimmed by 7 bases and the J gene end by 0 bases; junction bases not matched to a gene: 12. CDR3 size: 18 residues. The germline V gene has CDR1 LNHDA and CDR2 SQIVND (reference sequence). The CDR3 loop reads CASTPYGPSGSSYNEQFF. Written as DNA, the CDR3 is TGTGCCAGTACCCCGTATGGCCCTAGCGGGAGCTCCTACAATGAGCAGTTCTTC.

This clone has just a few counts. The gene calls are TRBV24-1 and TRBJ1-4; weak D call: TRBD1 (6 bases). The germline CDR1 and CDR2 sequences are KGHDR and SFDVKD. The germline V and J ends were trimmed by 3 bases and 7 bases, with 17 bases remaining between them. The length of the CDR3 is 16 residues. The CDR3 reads CATSDPRAGTSEKLFF. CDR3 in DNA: TGTGCCACCAGTGATCCAAGGGCAGGGACAAGTGAAAAACTGTTTTTT.

As DNA, the CDR3 is TGTGCCAGCAGTTACCCCGTTCACCGACTAGCGGGCTCCTACAATGAGCAGTTCTTC. Translated, it gives CASSYPVHRLAGSYNEQFF. This chain connects TRBV6-2 or TRBV6-3 to TRBJ2-1; 10 bases agree with TRBD2. The CDR3 totals 19 residues. Germline CDR1 reads MNHEY; CDR2 reads SVGEGT. V trimming: 2 bases; J trimming: 0 bases; junction bases outside the gene matches: 10.

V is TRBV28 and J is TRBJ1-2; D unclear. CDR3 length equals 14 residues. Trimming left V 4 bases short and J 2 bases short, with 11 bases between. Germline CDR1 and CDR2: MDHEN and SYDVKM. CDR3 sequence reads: CASSSPVFNYGYTF. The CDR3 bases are TGTGCCAGCAGTTCCCCAGTTTTCAACTATGGCTACACCTTC.

CDR3 sequence (DNA): TGTGCAAGTCGCTCGGACAGGGGGAGCACTGAAGCTTTCTTT. Translation gives CASRSDRGSTEAFF. V gene TRBV12-2 combines with J gene TRBJ1-1; the DNA was not compared with TRBD1, the D call given in the table. TRBV12-2 constitutes a pseudogene. This CDR3 has 14 residues.

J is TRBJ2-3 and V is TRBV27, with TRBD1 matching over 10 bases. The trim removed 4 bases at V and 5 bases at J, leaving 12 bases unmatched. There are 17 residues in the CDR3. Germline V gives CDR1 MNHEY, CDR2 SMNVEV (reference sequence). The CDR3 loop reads CASSSHPPGQGRDTQYF. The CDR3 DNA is TGTGCCAGCAGTTCCCACCCTCCGGGACAGGGGAGAGATACGCAGTATTTT.

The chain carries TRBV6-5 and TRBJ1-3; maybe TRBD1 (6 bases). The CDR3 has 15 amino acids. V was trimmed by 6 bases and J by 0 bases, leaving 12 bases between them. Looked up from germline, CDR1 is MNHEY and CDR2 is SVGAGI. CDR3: CASRAQGFSGNTIYF. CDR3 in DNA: TGTGCCAGCAGGGCACAGGGCTTCTCTGGAAACACCATATATTTT.

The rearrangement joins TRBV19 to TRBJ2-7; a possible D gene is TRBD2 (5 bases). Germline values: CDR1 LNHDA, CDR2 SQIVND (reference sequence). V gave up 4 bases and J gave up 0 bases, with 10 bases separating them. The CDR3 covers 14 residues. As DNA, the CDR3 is TGTGCCAGTAGTACGACTGGGAGCTCCTACGAGCAGTACTTC. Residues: CASSTTGSSYEQYF.

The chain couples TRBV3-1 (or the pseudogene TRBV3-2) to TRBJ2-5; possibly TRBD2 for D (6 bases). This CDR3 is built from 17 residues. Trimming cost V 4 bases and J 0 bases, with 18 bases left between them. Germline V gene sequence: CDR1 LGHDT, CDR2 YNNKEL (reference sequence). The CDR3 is CASSRPGVAGNQETQYF. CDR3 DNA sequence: TGTGCCAGCAGCCGCCCTGGGGTTGCGGGGAACCAAGAGACCCAGTACTTC.

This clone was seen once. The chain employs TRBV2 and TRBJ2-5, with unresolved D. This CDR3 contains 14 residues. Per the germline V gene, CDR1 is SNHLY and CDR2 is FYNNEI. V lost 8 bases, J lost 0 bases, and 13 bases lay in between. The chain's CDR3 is CASSADSNQETQYF. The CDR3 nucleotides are TGTGCCAGCTCAGCAGACTCAAACCAAGAGACCCAGTACTTC.

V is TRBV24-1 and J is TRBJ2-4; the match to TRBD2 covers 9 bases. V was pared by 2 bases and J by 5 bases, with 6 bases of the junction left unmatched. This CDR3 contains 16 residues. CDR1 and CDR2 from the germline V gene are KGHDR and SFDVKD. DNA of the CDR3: TGTGCCACCAGTGATTCTCTAGCGGGAAACCAAAACATTCAGTACTTC. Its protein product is CATSDSLAGNQNIQYF.

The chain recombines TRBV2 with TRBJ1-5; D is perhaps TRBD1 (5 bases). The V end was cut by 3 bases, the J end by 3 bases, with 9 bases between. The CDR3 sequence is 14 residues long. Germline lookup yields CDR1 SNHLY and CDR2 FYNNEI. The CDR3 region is CASSETALNQPQHF. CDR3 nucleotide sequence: TGTGCCAGCAGTGAGACAGCTCTCAATCAGCCCCAGCATTTT.

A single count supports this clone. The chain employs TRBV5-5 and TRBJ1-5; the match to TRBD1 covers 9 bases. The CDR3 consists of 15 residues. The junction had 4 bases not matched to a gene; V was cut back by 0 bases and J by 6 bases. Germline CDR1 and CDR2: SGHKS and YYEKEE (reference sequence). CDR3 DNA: TGTGCCAGCAGCTTGGAGGGACAGGGAAGTCAGCCCCAGCATTTT. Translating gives CASSLEGQGSQPQHF.

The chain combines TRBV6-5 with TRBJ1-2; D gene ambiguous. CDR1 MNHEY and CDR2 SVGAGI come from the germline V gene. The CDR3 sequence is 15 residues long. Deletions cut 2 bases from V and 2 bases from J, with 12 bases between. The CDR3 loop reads CASSYVGGFNYGYTF. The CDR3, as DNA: TGTGCCAGCAGTTACGTAGGAGGGTTCAACTATGGCTACACCTTC.

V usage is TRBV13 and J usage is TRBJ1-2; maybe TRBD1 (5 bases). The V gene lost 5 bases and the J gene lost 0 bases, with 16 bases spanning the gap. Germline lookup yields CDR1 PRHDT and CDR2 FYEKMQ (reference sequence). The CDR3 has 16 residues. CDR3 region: CASSDVGDLTNYGYTF. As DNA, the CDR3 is TGTGCCAGCAGCGACGTCGGGGACTTGACTAACTATGGCTACACCTTC.

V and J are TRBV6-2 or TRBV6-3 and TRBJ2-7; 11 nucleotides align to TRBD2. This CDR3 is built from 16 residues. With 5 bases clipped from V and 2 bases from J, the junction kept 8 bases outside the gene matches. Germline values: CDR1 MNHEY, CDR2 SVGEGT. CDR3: CASSTLSGRGPYEQYF. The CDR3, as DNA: TGTGCCAGCAGTACCCTTAGCGGGAGGGGTCCCTACGAGCAGTACTTC.

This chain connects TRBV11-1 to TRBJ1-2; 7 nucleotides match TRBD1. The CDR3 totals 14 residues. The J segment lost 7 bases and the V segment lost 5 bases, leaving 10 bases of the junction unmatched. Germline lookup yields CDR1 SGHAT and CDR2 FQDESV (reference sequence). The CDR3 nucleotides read TGTGCCAGCAGCCGCGACAGGGTTGATGCTGGCTACACCTTC. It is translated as CASSRDRVDAGYTF.

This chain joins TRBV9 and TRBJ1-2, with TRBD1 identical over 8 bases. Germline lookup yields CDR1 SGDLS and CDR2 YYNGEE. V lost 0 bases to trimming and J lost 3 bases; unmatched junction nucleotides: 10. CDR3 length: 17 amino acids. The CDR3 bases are TGTGCCAGCAGCGTAGCCCCAAGAGCGACAGGGGACTATGGCTACACCTTC. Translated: CASSVAPRATGDYGYTF.

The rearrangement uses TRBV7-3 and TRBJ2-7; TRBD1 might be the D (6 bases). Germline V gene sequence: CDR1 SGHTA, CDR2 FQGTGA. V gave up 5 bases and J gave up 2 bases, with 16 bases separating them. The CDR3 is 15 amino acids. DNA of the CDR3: TGTGCCAGCAGCCCAGAGGTTGGACAGCCCTACGAGCAGTACTTC. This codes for CASSPEVGQPYEQYF.

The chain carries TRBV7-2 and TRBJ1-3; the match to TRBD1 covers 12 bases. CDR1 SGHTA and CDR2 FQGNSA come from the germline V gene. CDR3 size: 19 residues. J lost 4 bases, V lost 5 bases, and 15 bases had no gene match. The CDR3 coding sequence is TGTGCCAGCAGCCCGGAGCCAAGTGGGACAGGGGGCGCCGGAAACACCATATATTTT. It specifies CASSPEPSGTGGAGNTIYF.

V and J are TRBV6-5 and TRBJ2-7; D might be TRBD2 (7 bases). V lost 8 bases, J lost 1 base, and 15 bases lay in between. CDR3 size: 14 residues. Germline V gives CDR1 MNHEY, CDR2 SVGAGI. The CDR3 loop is CASRGLAESYEQYF. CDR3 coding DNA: TGTGCCAGCCGGGGGCTAGCGGAATCCTACGAGCAGTACTTC.

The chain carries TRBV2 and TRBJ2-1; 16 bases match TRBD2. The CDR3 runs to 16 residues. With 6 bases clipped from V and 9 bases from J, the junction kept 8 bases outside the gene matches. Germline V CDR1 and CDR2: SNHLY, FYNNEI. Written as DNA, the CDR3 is TGTGCCAGCAGCAACGAGGGACTAGCGGGAGGGGCTGAGCAGTTCTTC. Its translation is CASSNEGLAGGAEQFF.

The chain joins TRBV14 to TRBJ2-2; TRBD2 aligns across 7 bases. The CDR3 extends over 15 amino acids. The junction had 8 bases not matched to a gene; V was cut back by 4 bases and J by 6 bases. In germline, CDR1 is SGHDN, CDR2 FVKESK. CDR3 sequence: CASSRILGRAGELFF. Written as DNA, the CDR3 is TGTGCCAGCAGCCGAATACTAGGGAGGGCCGGGGAGCTGTTTTTT.

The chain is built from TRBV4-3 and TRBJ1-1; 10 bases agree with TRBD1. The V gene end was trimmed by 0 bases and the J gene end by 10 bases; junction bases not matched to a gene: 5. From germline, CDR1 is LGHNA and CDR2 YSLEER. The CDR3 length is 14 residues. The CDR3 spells CASSQDDRGRVAFF. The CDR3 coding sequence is TGCGCCAGCAGCCAAGATGACAGGGGGCGGGTAGCTTTCTTT.

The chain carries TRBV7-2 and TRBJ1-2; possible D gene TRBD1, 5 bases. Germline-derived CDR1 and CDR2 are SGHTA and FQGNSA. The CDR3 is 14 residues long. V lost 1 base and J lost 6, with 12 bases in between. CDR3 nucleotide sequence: TGTGCCAGCAGCTTAGTGGGCCAGGGCGATGGCTACACCTTC. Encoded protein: CASSLVGQGDGYTF.

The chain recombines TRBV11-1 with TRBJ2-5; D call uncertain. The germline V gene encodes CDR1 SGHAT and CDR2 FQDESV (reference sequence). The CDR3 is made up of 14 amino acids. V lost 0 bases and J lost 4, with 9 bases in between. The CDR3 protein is CASSLASSPETQYF. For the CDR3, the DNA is TGTGCCAGCAGCTTAGCCTCTAGTCCAGAGACCCAGTACTTC.

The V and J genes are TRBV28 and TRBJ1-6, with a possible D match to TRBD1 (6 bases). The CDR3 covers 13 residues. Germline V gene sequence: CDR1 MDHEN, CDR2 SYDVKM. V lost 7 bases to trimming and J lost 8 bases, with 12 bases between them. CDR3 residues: CASKQGLDSPLHF. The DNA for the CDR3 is TGTGCCAGCAAGCAGGGGTTGGATTCACCCCTCCACTTT.

CDR3 nucleotide sequence: TGTGCCAGCAGACCTTCAGGACAGTCGGGCTATGGCTACACCTTC. Amino acid sequence: CASRPSGQSGYGYTF. This chain joins TRBV6-5 and TRBJ1-2, with D perhaps TRBD1 (6 bases). This CDR3 comprises 15 residues. The ends were cut back, 6 bases at V and 4 bases at J, with 18 bases in the middle. Germline lookup yields CDR1 MNHEY and CDR2 SVGAGI.